One and the same sample provided the 5 T cell receptor beta chains below, sequenced in a study of blood T cell repertoires in COVID-19. Sequencing was performed with immunoSEQ multiplex PCR; in TCRdb, only in-frame clones are kept and a portion is missing. Among 100,000 or so clones, 87% were seen once, and the ten largest hold 2% to 2.5%. The sequenced material came from peripheral blood. All receptors derive from a man aged 45-60 years with active COVID-19.

The CDR3 DNA is TGCAGCGTCCGACTACCCGGGGATACGCAGTATTTT. Residues: CSVRLPGDTQYF. The chain joins TRBV29-1 to TRBJ2-3, with a weak D call TRBD2 (5 bases). Per germline, CDR1 SQVTM and CDR2 ANQGSEA. CDR3 length: 12 residues. Trimming pared 6 bases from V and 6 bases from J, leaving 13 bases between.

The chain recombines TRBV18 with TRBJ2-1; D is possibly TRBD2 (6 bases). The germline V gene encodes CDR1 KGHSH and CDR2 LQKENI. The CDR3 extends over 16 amino acids. The V and J ends lost 3 bases and 2 bases respectively, with 14 bases between them. The CDR3 loop is CASSPAGRGTYNEQFF. DNA of the CDR3: TGTGCCAGCTCACCGGCGGGGCGGGGAACCTACAATGAGCAGTTCTTC.

The rearrangement links TRBV7-2 to TRBJ2-1, with D possibly matching TRBD2 (5 bases). Germline values: CDR1 SGHTA, CDR2 FQGNSA. V lost 2 bases, J lost 0 bases, and 8 bases lay in between. The CDR3 totals 15 residues. The chain's CDR3 is CASSLMGSSYNEQFF. The CDR3 DNA follows: TGTGCCAGCAGCTTAATGGGGAGCTCCTACAATGAGCAGTTCTTC.

The V gene is TRBV4-3, the J gene TRBJ2-1; possibly TRBD2 for D (6 bases). Trimming cost V 6 bases and J 5 bases, with 17 bases left between them. Looked up from germline, CDR1 is LGHNA and CDR2 is YSLEER. The CDR3 sequence is 15 residues long. CDR3 protein: CASSPTGPGDNEQFF. Here the CDR3 DNA reads TGCGCCAGCAGTCCCACCGGCCCGGGGGACAATGAGCAGTTCTTC.

This clone showed up just once. The chain has TRBV15 and TRBJ2-7; 9 nucleotides agree with TRBD1. V gave up 3 bases and J gave up 1 base; unmatched junction bases: 1. CDR3 length: 14 amino acids. Germline lookup yields CDR1 LNHNV and CDR2 YYDKDF (reference sequence). This chain's CDR3 is CATSRDRGSYEQYF. Here the CDR3 DNA reads TGTGCCACCAGCAGGGACAGGGGATCCTACGAGCAGTACTTC.